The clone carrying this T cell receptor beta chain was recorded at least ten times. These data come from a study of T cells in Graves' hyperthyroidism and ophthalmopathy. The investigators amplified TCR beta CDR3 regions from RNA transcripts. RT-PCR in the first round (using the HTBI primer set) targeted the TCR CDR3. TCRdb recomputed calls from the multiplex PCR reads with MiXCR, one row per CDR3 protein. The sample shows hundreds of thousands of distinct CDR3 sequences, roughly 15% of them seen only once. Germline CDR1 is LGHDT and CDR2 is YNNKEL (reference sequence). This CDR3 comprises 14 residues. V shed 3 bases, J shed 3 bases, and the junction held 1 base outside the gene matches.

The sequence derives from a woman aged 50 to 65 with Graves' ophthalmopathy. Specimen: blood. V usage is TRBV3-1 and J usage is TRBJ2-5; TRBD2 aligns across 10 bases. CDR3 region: CASSHLAGEETQYF. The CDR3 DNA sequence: TGTGCCAGCAGCCACCTAGCGGGAGAAGAGACCCAGTACTTC.